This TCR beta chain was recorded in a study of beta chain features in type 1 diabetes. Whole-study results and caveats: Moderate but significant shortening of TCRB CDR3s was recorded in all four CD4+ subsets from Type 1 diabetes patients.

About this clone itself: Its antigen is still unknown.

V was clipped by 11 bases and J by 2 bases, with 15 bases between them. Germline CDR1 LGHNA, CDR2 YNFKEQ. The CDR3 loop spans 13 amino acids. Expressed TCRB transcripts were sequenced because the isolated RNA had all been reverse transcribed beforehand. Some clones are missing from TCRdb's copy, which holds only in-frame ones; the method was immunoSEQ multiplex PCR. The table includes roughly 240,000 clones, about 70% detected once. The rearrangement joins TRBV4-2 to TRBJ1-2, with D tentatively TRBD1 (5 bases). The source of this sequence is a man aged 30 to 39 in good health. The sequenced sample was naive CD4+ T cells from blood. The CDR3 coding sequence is TGTGCCTCATTGGGACGGACAAACTATGGCTACACCTTC. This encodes CASLGRTNYGYTF.